The 22 T cell receptor beta chains reported below all come from one sample, sequenced in a study of T cell repertoires in cytomegalovirus infection. TCRdb called the reads again in MiXCR, with one record for every CDR3 protein. The sample consists of hundreds of thousands of distinct CDR3 sequences, around 30% of them appearing once. What these receptors recognize is not known. Specimen: cultured PBMCs, collected from culture after CMV antigen stimulation. These receptors were obtained from a human donor in good health (CMV status not recorded). Some clones in this sample may be carry-over from other donors' samples.

The sample holds a few counts of this clonotype. This chain uses TRBV28 with TRBJ1-2; no reliable D call. The germline gives CDR1 MDHEN, CDR2 SYDVKM. The CDR3 consists of 10 residues. V dropped 6 bases and J dropped 3 bases, with 2 bases sitting between them. The CDR3 bases are TGTGCCAGCAGGGACTATGGCTACACCTTC. Translated: CASRDYGYTF.

This clonotype was observed a handful of times. The chain couples TRBV20-1 to TRBJ1-1; TRBD1 is a possible D gene (6 bases). Trimming shortened V by 7 bases and J by 4 bases, and 19 bases separated the two germline ends. Germline loops: CDR1 DFQATT, CDR2 SNEGSKA (reference sequence). This CDR3 is 14 amino acids long. CDR3 nucleotide sequence: TGCAGTGGGCCCGCAGGGGACGAACTCACTGAAGCTTTCTTT. This sequence encodes CSGPAGDELTEAFF.

CDR3 protein: CASSRTSGISNEQFF. The CDR3 DNA follows: TGTGCCAGCAGTCGTACTAGCGGGATTAGCAATGAGCAGTTCTTC. The chain employs TRBV5-3 and TRBJ2-1; 10 bases map to TRBD2. Being an ORF, TRBV5-3 has a function that is uncertain. V shed 8 bases and J 6 bases; nucleotides not matched to a gene: 11. The CDR3 length is 15 residues.

The chain is built from TRBV9 and TRBJ1-1; 7 bases agree with TRBD1. The V and J ends lost 4 bases and 5 bases, in that order; junction bases with no gene match: 11. Germline V gives CDR1 SGDLS, CDR2 YYNGEE. The CDR3 spans 15 residues. CDR3 coding DNA: TGTGCCAGCAGCCCATATATCCAGGGGGTTACTGAAGCTTTCTTT. Residues: CASSPYIQGVTEAFF.

This clonotype appeared a few times. The CDR3: CASSAVQAGELFF. The CDR3 coding sequence is TGTGCCAGCAGCGCCGTCCAGGCCGGGGAGCTGTTTTTT. V and J are TRBV7-2 and TRBJ2-2; D gene unclear. Per germline, CDR1 SGHTA and CDR2 FQGNSA. Trimming took 5 bases from V and 6 from J, leaving 10 bases between them. The CDR3 length is 13 residues.

The genes are TRBV20-1 and TRBJ2-7; D is perhaps TRBD1 or TRBD2 (6 bases each). Germline CDR1 DFQATT, CDR2 SNEGSKA (reference sequence). The CDR3 is 14 residues long. V was trimmed by 6 bases and J by 6 bases, leaving 21 bases between them. This CDR3 reads CSATPAGVGSEQYF. As DNA, the CDR3 is TGCAGTGCAACCCCGGCAGGGGTCGGGAGCGAGCAGTACTTC.

A few counts support this clonotype. This sequence joins TRBV7-9 and TRBJ1-6; 7 positions agree with TRBD1. CDR1 is SEHNR, CDR2 FQNEAQ, per germline (reference sequence). Germline trimming cut 3 bases from V and 10 bases from J; bases unmatched to any gene: 6. This CDR3 has 14 residues. CDR3 bases: TGTGCCAGCAGCTTCGGACAGGCGAACTCACCCCTCCACTTT. Its protein is CASSFGQANSPLHF.

This chain links TRBV6-5 with TRBJ2-2; weak D call: TRBD2 (6 bases). The ends were cut back, 5 bases at V and 3 bases at J, with 10 bases in the middle. Looked up from germline, CDR1 is MNHEY and CDR2 is SVGAGI. The CDR3 contains 14 residues. The CDR3 spells CASSRELYTGELFF. As DNA, the CDR3 is TGTGCCAGCAGTCGGGAGTTATACACCGGGGAGCTGTTTTTT.

This chain uses TRBV12-3 or TRBV12-4 with TRBJ2-1; 10 nucleotides align to TRBD2. The length of the CDR3 is 14 residues. Unmatched junction bases numbered 5, after V lost 8 bases and J lost 4 bases. The CDR3 sequence is CASLAGAQYNEQFF. The CDR3 bases are TGTGCCAGCCTAGCGGGGGCCCAATACAATGAGCAGTTCTTC.

In its sample, this clonotype was seen a few times. The chain couples TRBV7-2 to TRBJ2-3; 9 positions agree with TRBD2. The V and J ends lost 4 bases and 1 base, in that order; junction bases with no gene match: 12. CDR1 and CDR2 (germline): SGHTA, FQGNSA. The CDR3 has 18 amino acids. The CDR3 DNA reads as TGTGCCAGCAGCTCGCCCGTTTTAGCGGGAGCGGGCACAGATACGCAGTATTTT. Amino acids: CASSSPVLAGAGTDTQYF.

This clonotype has more than one count but fewer than ten. The chain links TRBV7-9 to TRBJ1-1; D not certain. CDR1 is SEHNR, CDR2 FQNEAQ, per germline (reference sequence). The CDR3 length is 12 residues. Trimming pared 1 base from V and 9 bases from J, leaving 9 bases between. CDR3 in amino acids: CASSLGTEKAFF. In nucleotides, the CDR3 is TGTGCCAGCAGCTTAGGGACGGAAAAAGCTTTCTTT.

This rearrangement joins TRBV2 to TRBJ1-2, with a possible D match to TRBD1 (5 bases). CDR3 length equals 13 residues. The germline V gene encodes CDR1 SNHLY and CDR2 FYNNEI. V was cut by 5 bases and J by 0 bases, with 7 bases left in between. CDR3 protein: CASSRDANYGYTF. The CDR3 DNA follows: TGTGCCAGCAGTAGGGACGCTAACTATGGCTACACCTTC.

This clonotype occurred a few times. The rearrangement joins TRBV7-8 to TRBJ2-7; 15 nucleotides align to TRBD2. CDR3 length equals 16 residues. The V segment lost 8 bases and the J segment 5 bases; nucleotides outside the gene matches: 10. Germline V gene lookup returns CDR1 SGHVS and CDR2 FQNEAQ. The CDR3 spells CASGLAGGPAVHEQYF. CDR3 bases: TGTGCCAGCGGACTAGCGGGAGGGCCTGCGGTCCACGAGCAGTACTTC.

The table lists this clonotype with a few counts. The chain couples TRBV4-1 to TRBJ2-2; TRBD2 is a possible D gene (6 bases). Germline V gene data show CDR1 as MGHRA and CDR2 as YSYEKL. The V end lost 5 bases, the J end lost 6 bases, and 16 bases lay between the germline ends. This CDR3 contains 15 residues. The CDR3 here is CASSSWTTGAGELFF. The CDR3, as DNA: TGCGCCAGCAGCTCCTGGACTACTGGGGCCGGGGAGCTGTTTTTT.

The chain uses TRBV7-6 and TRBJ1-1; no firm D call. The CDR3 consists of 16 residues. V dropped 5 bases and J dropped 3 bases, with 19 bases sitting between them. Germline assignment: CDR1 SGHVS and CDR2 FNYEAQ. In DNA form, the CDR3 reads TGTGCCAGCAGCCGCTTTGTCTCAGGTGGCGACACTGAAGCTTTCTTT. This gives the protein CASSRFVSGGDTEAFF. The variable domain in full, completed from reference TRBV7-6 and TRBJ1-1, reads GAGVSQSPRYKVTKRGQDVALRCDPISGHVSLYWYRQALGQGPEFLTYFNYEAQQDKSGLPNDRFSAERPEGSISTLTIQRTEQRDSAMYRCASSRFVSGGDTEAFFGQGTRLTVV.

The chain combines TRBV6-7 with TRBJ2-2; D uncertain. TRBV6-7 qualifies as an ORF whose function is uncertain. The V end was cut by 5 bases, the J end by 5 bases, with 0 bases between. The CDR3 totals 10 residues. The CDR3 DNA is TGTGCCAGCAGTACCGGGGAGCTGTTTTTT. Protein: CASSTGELFF.

CDR3 DNA: TGTGCCAGCCCCCCCACAGGGTCAAGCTACGAGCAGTACTTC. Translation gives CASPPTGSSYEQYF. The chain has TRBV9 and TRBJ2-7; tentative D call: TRBD1 (6 bases). The CDR3 runs 14 residues. Germline V gene sequence: CDR1 SGDLS, CDR2 YYNGEE. V lost 7 bases and J lost 3, with 17 bases in between.

The V call is TRBV6-5, the J call TRBJ2-7, with D perhaps matching TRBD2 (5 bases). This CDR3 has 13 residues. V lost 3 bases and J lost 3, with 9 bases in between. In germline, CDR1 is MNHEY, CDR2 SVGAGI. This CDR3 reads CASSYSGNYEQYF. The CDR3 DNA reads as TGTGCCAGCAGTTATTCGGGGAACTACGAGCAGTACTTC.

This clonotype was counted between two and nine times. V usage is TRBV27 and J usage is TRBJ1-1; D is possibly TRBD1 (5 bases). Looked up from germline, CDR1 is MNHEY and CDR2 is SMNVEV (reference sequence). Between the trimmed V and J ends, which lost 7 bases and 0 bases, there was a span of 12 bases. This CDR3 region has 14 residues. The CDR3 loop is CASNTGLMNTEAFF. The CDR3 nucleotides read TGTGCCAGCAATACGGGACTGATGAACACTGAAGCTTTCTTT.

The chain joins TRBV12-3 or TRBV12-4 to TRBJ2-2, with 8 bases matching TRBD1. V lost 6 bases, J lost 5 bases, and 11 bases stayed unmatched. The CDR3 contains 16 residues. This CDR3 reads CASSRAGQGRTGELFF. CDR3 DNA sequence: TGTGCCAGCAGCCGAGCTGGACAGGGAAGAACCGGGGAGCTGTTTTTT.

This clonotype was counted only a few times. The chain combines TRBV2 with TRBJ2-7; 9 nucleotides agree with TRBD1. This CDR3 contains 13 residues. In germline, CDR1 is SNHLY, CDR2 FYNNEI. After removal of 7 bases from V and 3 bases from J, the junction contained 4 bases not matched to a gene. This CDR3 reads CASKDRGLYEQYF. CDR3 DNA sequence: TGTGCCAGCAAGGACAGGGGACTCTACGAGCAGTACTTC.

This clonotype was seen only a few times. V is TRBV6-1 and J is TRBJ2-7, with 10 nucleotides matching TRBD2. There are 15 residues in the CDR3. Trimming took 6 bases from V and 2 from J; bases not matched to a gene: 7. Germline values: CDR1 MNHNS, CDR2 SASEGT. The CDR3 is CASRPGLAETYEQYF. DNA for the CDR3: TGTGCCAGCAGGCCAGGACTAGCGGAAACCTACGAGCAGTACTTC.